This TCR beta chain was obtained from a study of T-cell reconstitution after alpha-beta-depleted transplantation in children. Trimming shortened V by 3 bases and J by 5 bases, and 14 bases separated the two germline ends. CDR3 size: 13 residues. Germline CDR1 reads DFQATT; CDR2 reads SNEGSKA (reference sequence). In its sample, this clonotype was seen many times. The target antigen is unknown. Study-level findings and limits: Where some patients showed high TCRbeta diversity at day 60, it came from recipient T cells and thymic progenitors that had survived.

Construction of the TCRbeta library involved unique molecular identifiers. MiXCR was run by TCRdb on the PCR reads, yielding one entry per CDR3 protein. The repertoire holds about 240,000 distinct CDR3 sequences, with about 26% as singletons. This chain links TRBV20-1 with TRBJ2-7, with D possibly TRBD2 on 6 matching bases. The starting material was PBMCs, obtained before TCRalphabeta/CD19-depleted stem cell transplant. The TCR comes from a girl between 2 and 10 years old with Fanconi anemia, due to receive a stem cell transplant. Here the CDR3 DNA reads TGCAGTGCTAGTTTCGGGAGTCTCAACGAGCAGTACTTC. Translating gives CSASFGSLNEQYF.